This TCR beta chain was captured in a study of T-cell reconstitution after alpha-beta-depleted transplantation in children. This CDR3 is 12 amino acids long. Looked up from germline, CDR1 is SEHNR and CDR2 is FQNEAQ (reference sequence). Trimming took 5 bases from V and 7 from J, leaving 11 bases between them. Preparing the TCRbeta library involved the use of unique molecular identifiers. A single record per CDR3 protein comes from TCRdb applying MiXCR to the PCR reads. The sample records 250,000 to 300,000 distinct CDR3 sequences, 9.5% to 10% being singletons. This sample comprised PBMCs from the stem cell graft donor, obtained from the stem cell graft. This clonotype was sampled from a human donor who donated a stem cell graft to a child with SCID. J is TRBJ1-1 and V is TRBV7-9; no clear D gene. CDR3 sequence (DNA): TGTGCCAGCAGCCAGAGAATAAATGAAGCTTTCTTT. It translates to CASSQRINEAFF.